This T cell receptor beta chain was sequenced for a study of T cell repertoires in cytomegalovirus infection. Across the whole study: It can be stated that public TCR beta signatures indicated CMV infection as well as a matching HLA type. Study observations and caveats: Predominance within the ex vivo response was attributable to HLA-C-restricted CMV-specific TCR beta clonotypes. The study identified carriers of CMV plus the relevant HLA from cumulative public TCR beta family frequency.

This clonotype was detected many times. Its antigen is undetermined. One entry per CDR3 protein, called by TCRdb with MiXCR from the reads. The sample has approximately 260,000 distinct CDR3 sequences, about 17% seen once. This CDR3 has 11 residues. Germline assignment: CDR1 SQVTM and CDR2 ANQGSEA. V was trimmed by 4 bases and J by 0 bases, leaving 3 bases between them. The clonotype originates from a human donor in good health (CMV status not recorded). Some clones in this sample may be carry-over from other donors' samples. Sequencing was performed on CD8+ T cells from PBMCs. The rearrangement joins TRBV29-1 to TRBJ1-1; the D is unclear. The CDR3 bases are TGCAGCGTTGCTCTGAACACTGAAGCTTTCTTT. Translated: CSVALNTEAFF.